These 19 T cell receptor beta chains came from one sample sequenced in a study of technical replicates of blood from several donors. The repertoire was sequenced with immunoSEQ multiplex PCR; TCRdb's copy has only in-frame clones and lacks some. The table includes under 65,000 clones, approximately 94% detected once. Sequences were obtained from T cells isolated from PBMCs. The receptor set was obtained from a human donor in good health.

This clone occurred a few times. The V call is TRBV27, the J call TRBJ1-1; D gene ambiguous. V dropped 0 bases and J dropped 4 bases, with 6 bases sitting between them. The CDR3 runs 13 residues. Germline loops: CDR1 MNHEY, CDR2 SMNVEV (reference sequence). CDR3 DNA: TGTGCCAGCAGTTTATCGAGGAGCACTGAAGCTTTCTTT. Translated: CASSLSRSTEAFF.

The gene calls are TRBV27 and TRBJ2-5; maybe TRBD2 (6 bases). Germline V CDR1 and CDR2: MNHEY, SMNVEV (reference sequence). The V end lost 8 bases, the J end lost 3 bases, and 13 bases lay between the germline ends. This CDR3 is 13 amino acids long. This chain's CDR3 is CASWAGLEETQYF. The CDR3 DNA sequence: TGTGCCAGCTGGGCGGGGTTAGAAGAGACCCAGTACTTC.

The CDR3 is CASSGTGSNQPQHF. Written as DNA, the CDR3 is TGTGCCAGCAGTGGGACAGGGAGCAATCAGCCCCAGCATTTT. The chain joins TRBV6-1 to TRBJ1-5, with TRBD1 matching 8 bases. V dropped 4 bases and J dropped 1; count of bases not matched to a gene: 0. CDR3 length: 14 residues. Germline CDR1 and CDR2: MNHNS and SASEGT.

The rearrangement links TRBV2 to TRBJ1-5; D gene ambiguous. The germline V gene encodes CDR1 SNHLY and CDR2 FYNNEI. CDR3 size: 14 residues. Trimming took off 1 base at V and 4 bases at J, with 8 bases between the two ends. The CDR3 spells CASSEVTENQPQHF. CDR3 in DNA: TGTGCCAGCAGTGAAGTAACAGAGAATCAGCCCCAGCATTTT.

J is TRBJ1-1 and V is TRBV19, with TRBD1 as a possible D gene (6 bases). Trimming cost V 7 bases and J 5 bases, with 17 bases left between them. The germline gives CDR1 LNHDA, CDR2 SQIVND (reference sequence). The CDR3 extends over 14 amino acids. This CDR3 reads CASIRGYTGTEAFF. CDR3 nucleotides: TGTGCCAGTATAAGGGGGTATACTGGGACTGAAGCTTTCTTT. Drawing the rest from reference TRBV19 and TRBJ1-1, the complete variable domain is DGGITQSPKYLFRKEGQNVTLSCEQNLNHDAMYWYRQDPGQGLRLIYYSQIVNDFQKGDIAEGYSVSREKKESFPLTVTSAQKNPTAFYLCASIRGYTGTEAFFGQGTRLTVV.

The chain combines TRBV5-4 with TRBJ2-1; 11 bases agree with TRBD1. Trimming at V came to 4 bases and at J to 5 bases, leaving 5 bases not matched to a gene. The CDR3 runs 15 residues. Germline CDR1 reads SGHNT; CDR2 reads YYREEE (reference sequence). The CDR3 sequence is CASSPRDRGNNEQFF. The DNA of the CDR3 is TGTGCCAGCAGCCCCCGGGACAGGGGGAACAATGAGCAGTTCTTC.

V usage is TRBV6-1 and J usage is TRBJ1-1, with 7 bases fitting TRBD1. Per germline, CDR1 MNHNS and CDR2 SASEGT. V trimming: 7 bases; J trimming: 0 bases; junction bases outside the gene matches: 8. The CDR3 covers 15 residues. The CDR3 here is CASNQDTGVNTEAFF. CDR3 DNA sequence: TGTGCCAGCAATCAGGATACAGGGGTGAACACTGAAGCTTTCTTT.

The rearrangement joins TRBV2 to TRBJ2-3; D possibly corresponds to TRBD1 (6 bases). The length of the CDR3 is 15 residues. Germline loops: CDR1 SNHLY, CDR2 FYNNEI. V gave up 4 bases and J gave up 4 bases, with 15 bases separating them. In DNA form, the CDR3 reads TGTGCCAGCAGTGCCAGGCAGGGGAAGGCAGATACGCAGTATTTT. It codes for CASSARQGKADTQYF.

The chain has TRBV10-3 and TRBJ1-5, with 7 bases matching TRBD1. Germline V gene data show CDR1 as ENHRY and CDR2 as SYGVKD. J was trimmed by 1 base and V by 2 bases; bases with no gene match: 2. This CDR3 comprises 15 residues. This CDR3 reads CAISENRGSNQPQHF. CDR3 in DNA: TGTGCCATCAGTGAGAACAGGGGAAGCAATCAGCCCCAGCATTTT.

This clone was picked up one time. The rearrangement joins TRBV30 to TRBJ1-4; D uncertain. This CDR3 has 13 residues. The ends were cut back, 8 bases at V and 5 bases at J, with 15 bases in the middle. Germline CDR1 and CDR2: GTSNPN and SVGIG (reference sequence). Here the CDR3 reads CAANGPINEKLFF. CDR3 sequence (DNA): TGTGCCGCGAATGGGCCCATAAATGAAAAACTGTTTTTT.

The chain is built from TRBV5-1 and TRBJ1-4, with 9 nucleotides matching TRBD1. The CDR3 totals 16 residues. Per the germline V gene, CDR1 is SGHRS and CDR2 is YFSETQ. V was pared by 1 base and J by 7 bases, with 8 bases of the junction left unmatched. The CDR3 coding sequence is TGCGCCAGCAGCTTGAGGGGGGACAGGGAAATTGAAAAACTGTTTTTT. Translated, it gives CASSLRGDREIEKLFF.

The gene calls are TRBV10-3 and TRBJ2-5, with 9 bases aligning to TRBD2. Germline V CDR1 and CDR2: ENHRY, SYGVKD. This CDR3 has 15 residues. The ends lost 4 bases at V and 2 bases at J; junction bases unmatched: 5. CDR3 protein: CAISGATSGQETQYF. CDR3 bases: TGTGCCATCAGTGGGGCTACTAGCGGGCAAGAGACCCAGTACTTC.

CDR3 nucleotide sequence: TGTGCCAGCAGCCAAAGACTGGGACTAGCGGCCAATGAGCAGTTCTTC. It codes for CASSQRLGLAANEQFF. The chain combines TRBV4-2 with TRBJ2-1; 11 bases agree with TRBD2. Germline values: CDR1 LGHNA, CDR2 YNFKEQ. This CDR3 is built from 16 residues. After removal of 2 bases from V and 6 bases from J, the junction contained 6 bases not matched to a gene.

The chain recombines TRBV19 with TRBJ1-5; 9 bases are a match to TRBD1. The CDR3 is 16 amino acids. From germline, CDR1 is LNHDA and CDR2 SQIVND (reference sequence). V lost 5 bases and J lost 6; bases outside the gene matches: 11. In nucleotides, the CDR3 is TGTGCCAGTAGTTCCCAATCCGGGACAGGGAGTCAGCCCCAGCATTTT. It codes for CASSSQSGTGSQPQHF.

The CDR3 DNA reads as TGTGCCAGCAGATTATGGGTGGGGCAGACCGGGGAGCTGTTTTTT. It is translated as CASRLWVGQTGELFF. This sequence joins TRBV7-2 and TRBJ2-2; TRBD1 is a possible D gene (5 bases). Trimming took 6 bases from V and 5 from J, leaving 16 bases between them. CDR3 size: 15 residues. CDR1 is SGHTA and CDR2 is FQGNSA in the germline V gene.

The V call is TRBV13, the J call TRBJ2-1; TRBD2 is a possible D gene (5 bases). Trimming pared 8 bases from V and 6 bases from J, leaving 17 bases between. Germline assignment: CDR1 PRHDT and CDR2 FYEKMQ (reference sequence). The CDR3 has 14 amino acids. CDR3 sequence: CASRKGGGPNEQFF. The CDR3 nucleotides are TGTGCCAGCCGAAAGGGCGGAGGACCCAATGAGCAGTTCTTC.

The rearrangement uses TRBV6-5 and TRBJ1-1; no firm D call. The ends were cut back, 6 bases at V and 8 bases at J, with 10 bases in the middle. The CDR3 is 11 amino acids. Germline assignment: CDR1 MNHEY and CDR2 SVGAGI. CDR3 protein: CASRYGLEAFF. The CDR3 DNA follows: TGTGCCAGCAGGTACGGGCTCGAAGCTTTCTTT.

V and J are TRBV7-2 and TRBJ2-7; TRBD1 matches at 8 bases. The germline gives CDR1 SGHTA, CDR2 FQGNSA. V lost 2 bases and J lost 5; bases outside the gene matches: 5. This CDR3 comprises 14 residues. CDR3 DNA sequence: TGTGCCAGCAGCTTACGTGGACAGGGCCACGAGCAGTACTTC. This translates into CASSLRGQGHEQYF.

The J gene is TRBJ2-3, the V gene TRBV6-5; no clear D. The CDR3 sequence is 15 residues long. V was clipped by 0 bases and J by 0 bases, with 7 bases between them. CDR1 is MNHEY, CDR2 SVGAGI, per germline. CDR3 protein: CASSYSSTSTDTQYF. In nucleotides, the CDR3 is TGTGCCAGCAGTTACTCGAGTACTAGCACAGATACGCAGTATTTT.